A selection of T cell receptor beta chains follows, all from one sample in a study of blood T cells in healthy people across ages. TCRdb reprocessed the 5' RACE reads via MiXCR and lists one record per CDR3 protein. The sample has some 710,000 distinct CDR3 sequences; about 45% are singletons. Sequenced: blood. These receptors all stem from a man older than 75 in good health. Both conserved end residues are part of each CDR3. D genes are given only for firm matches. The listing skips clone size in some rows; elsewhere it reads once, few, many or a size class.

d_call | j_call | clone_size | v_call | cdr3_aa | cdr3_nt
- | TRBJ2-1 | - | TRBV7-2 | CASRSRAFYNEQFF | TGTGCCAGCCGCAGTAGGGCCTTCTACAATGAGCAGTTCTTC
- | TRBJ2-6 | - | TRBV10-3 | CAIRPRGALSGANVLTF | TGTGCCATCAGGCCCAGGGGTGCCCTCTCTGGGGCCAACGTCCTGACTTTC
- | TRBJ1-1 | - | TRBV25-1 | CASSRWRDPGTEAFF | TGTGCCAGCAGTCGGTGGAGGGATCCGGGCACTGAAGCTTTCTTT
- | TRBJ1-5 | - | TRBV2 | CASSESQRMRPNQPQHF | TGTGCCAGCAGTGAGTCTCAGAGGATGAGGCCAAATCAGCCCCAGCATTTT
- | TRBJ1-5 | - | TRBV12-3/TRBV12-4 | CASSQQGNQPQHF | TGTGCCAGCAGTCAACAGGGCAATCAGCCCCAGCATTTT
- | TRBJ1-3 | - | TRBV20-1 | CSAARSLSGNTIYF | TGCAGTGCGGCCAGGTCTCTCTCTGGAAACACCATATATTTT
- | TRBJ2-7 | once | TRBV6-2/TRBV6-3 | CASSHKPGNDEQYF | TGTGCCAGCAGTCACAAACCGGGGAACGACGAGCAGTACTTC
- | TRBJ2-5 | many | TRBV6-6 | CASGAKETQYF | TGTGCCAGCGGGGCAAAAGAGACCCAGTACTTC
- | TRBJ2-7 | - | TRBV12-3/TRBV12-4 | CASSRQLSSYEQYF | TGTGCCAGCAGTAGACAACTGAGCTCCTACGAGCAGTACTTC
- | TRBJ2-1 | - | TRBV2 | CASSEALRRNEQFF | TGTGCCAGCAGTGAAGCGCTTCGGAGGAATGAGCAGTTCTTC
- | TRBJ1-2 | - | TRBV12-3/TRBV12-4 | CASSPIAGADYGYTF | TGTGCCAGCAGTCCAATCGCGGGGGCCGACTATGGCTACACCTTC
- | TRBJ2-7 | - | TRBV7-8 | CASSFGDTYEQYF | TGTGCCAGCAGCTTCGGGGATACCTACGAGCAGTACTTC
- | TRBJ2-1 | few | TRBV29-1 | CSLWAGGHEQFF | TGCAGCCTATGGGCCGGGGGACATGAGCAGTTCTTC
TRBD2 | TRBJ2-5 | - | TRBV11-2 | CASSFRTSGSRGDEQYF | TGTGCCAGCAGCTTTCGGACTAGCGGGAGTCGAGGGGATGAGCAGTACTTC
- | TRBJ2-1 | - | TRBV20-1 | CSASHQETQFF | TGCAGTGCTAGCCACCAAGAGACCCAGTTCTTC
- | TRBJ2-3 | - | TRBV28 | CASSFNRGVEDTQYF | TGTGCCAGCAGTTTTAATAGGGGGGTTGAGGATACGCAGTATTTT
TRBD1 | TRBJ2-5 | - | TRBV24-1 | CATRGGTGKETQYF | TGTGCCACCAGGGGGGGGACAGGGAAAGAGACCCAGTACTTC
TRBD2 | TRBJ2-2 | - | TRBV7-9 | CASSFSGGSTGELFF | TGTGCCAGCAGCTTCTCAGGCGGGAGCACCGGGGAGCTGTTTTTT
TRBD2 | TRBJ2-7 | few | TRBV20-1 | CSARKEPSGRAYEQYF | TGCAGTGCTAGAAAGGAGCCTAGCGGGAGGGCCTACGAGCAGTACTTC
- | TRBJ2-7 | few | TRBV2 | CASSVPSSYNEQYF | TGTGCCAGCAGTGTCCCGAGCTCCTACAATGAGCAGTACTTC
- | TRBJ1-2 | many | TRBV7-2 | CASSFPRYGYTF | TGTGCCAGCAGCTTCCCTCGCTATGGCTACACCTTC
- | TRBJ2-7 | - | TRBV7-2 | CASRRNRVPYEQYF | TGTGCCAGCAGACGGAACAGGGTTCCCTACGAGCAGTACTTC
- | TRBJ2-7 | - | TRBV28 | CASSLDGRYNEQYF | TGTGCCAGCAGTCTGGACGGGCGCTACAATGAGCAGTACTTC
- | TRBJ2-5 | - | TRBV9 | CASSNGQPHSGVRGQYF | TGTGCCAGCAGTAACGGACAGCCTCATTCCGGGGTGCGGGGCCAGTACTTC
- | TRBJ2-7 | - | TRBV12-3/TRBV12-4 | CASSFRLVGQGTSRPLGEQYF | TGTGCCAGCAGTTTTCGTTTGGTGGGACAGGGGACTAGCAGACCCCTGGGTGAGCAGTACTTC
TRBD2 | TRBJ2-1 | few | TRBV20-1 | CSAPLAGGHEQFF | TGCAGTGCTCCGCTAGCGGGAGGGCATGAGCAGTTCTTC
TRBD2 | TRBJ2-1 | few | TRBV20-1 | CSALPTSGRGGEQFF | TGCAGTGCTCTTCCGACTAGCGGGAGAGGAGGTGAGCAGTTCTTC
- | TRBJ2-2 | - | TRBV7-2 | CASSLESAAGELFF | TGTGCCAGCAGCTTAGAGTCCGCGGCCGGGGAGCTGTTTTTT
- | TRBJ1-1 | - | TRBV4-2 | CASSQGYGENTEVFF | TGTGCCAGCAGCCAAGGGTACGGGGAGAACACTGAAGTTTTCTTT
TRBD2 | TRBJ2-3 | - | TRBV12-3/TRBV12-4 | CASHSGEYTDTQYF | TGTGCCAGCCATAGCGGGGAATACACAGATACGCAGTATTTT
- | TRBJ2-1 | - | TRBV21-1 | CASSKMGLNCSGTNPVEQFF | TGTGCCAGCAGCAAAATGGGGTTAAACTGTAGCGGGACAAACCCTGTTGAGCAGTTCTTC
TRBD2 | TRBJ2-1 | - | TRBV2 | CASSEEGLAGVEQFF | TGTGCCAGCAGTGAGGAGGGACTAGCGGGAGTTGAGCAGTTCTTC
TRBD2 | TRBJ2-1 | - | TRBV20-1 | CSASGTKNGNEQFF | TGCAGTGCTAGCGGGACTAAGAACGGCAATGAGCAGTTCTTC
- | TRBJ1-4 | - | TRBV10-3 | CAISESRGENEKLFF | TGTGCCATCAGTGAATCCAGGGGAGAGAATGAAAAACTGTTTTTT
- | TRBJ2-7 | once | TRBV5-1 | CASSVGFRLGGEQYF | TGCGCCAGCAGCGTCGGATTTAGGTTGGGCGGCGAGCAGTACTTC
- | TRBJ2-6 | - | TRBV12-3/TRBV12-4 | CASSFKTFSGANVLTF | TGTGCCAGCAGTTTTAAGACTTTCTCTGGGGCCAACGTCCTGACTTTC
- | TRBJ2-5 | - | TRBV6-2/TRBV6-3 | CASSYGGTQETQYF | TGTGCCAGCAGTTACGGCGGGACCCAAGAGACCCAGTACTTC
- | TRBJ2-1 | - | TRBV20-1 | CSASRARLNYNEQFF | TGCAGTGCTAGCCGGGCCCGCCTTAACTACAATGAGCAGTTCTTC
- | TRBJ2-2 | - | TRBV20-1 | CSASMLLGGTGELFF | TGCAGTGCTAGTATGCTCCTGGGTGGAACCGGGGAGCTGTTTTTT
TRBD2 | TRBJ2-7 | - | TRBV27 | CASTAGGPHEQYF | TGTGCCAGCACTGCGGGAGGGCCCCACGAGCAGTACTTC
- | TRBJ2-1 | many | TRBV12-3/TRBV12-4 | CASSSSTSEAFF | TGTGCCAGCAGTTCCAGTACTAGTGAGGCGTTCTTC
- | TRBJ2-1 | once | TRBV7-3 | CASSFSRDPSNEQFF | TGTGCCAGCAGCTTTTCCCGGGACCCGAGCAATGAGCAGTTCTTC
- | TRBJ2-7 | - | TRBV12-1 | CASSDTSGLLAGVYEQYF | TGTGCCAGCAGCGATACCTCAGGATTACTAGCGGGAGTGTACGAGCAGTACTTC
TRBD1 | TRBJ2-7 | - | TRBV20-1 | CSAKDRVVYEQYF | TGCAGTGCCAAGGACAGGGTGGTCTACGAGCAGTACTTC
- | TRBJ1-1 | once | TRBV6-2/TRBV6-3 | CASSVQGTEAFF | TGTGCCAGCAGCGTACAAGGAACTGAAGCTTTCTTT
- | TRBJ2-1 | few | TRBV24-1 | CATSGPVGLVIEQFF | TGTGCCACCAGTGGGCCCGTTGGCCTCGTGATTGAGCAGTTCTTC
TRBD1 | TRBJ1-5 | few | TRBV3-1 | CASSLGTGHQPQHF | TGTGCCAGCAGCCTCGGGACAGGGCATCAGCCCCAGCATTTT
- | TRBJ2-5 | - | TRBV9 | CASARQGGGETQYF | TGTGCCAGCGCTCGACAGGGAGGTGGAGAGACCCAGTACTTC
- | TRBJ2-3 | few | TRBV7-2 | CASALGRDTQYF | TGTGCCAGCGCCTTAGGGAGGGATACGCAGTATTTT
TRBD1 | TRBJ2-4 | - | TRBV6-1 | CASYGEWDRPIYIQYF | TGTGCCAGCTACGGAGAGTGGGACAGGCCTATATACATTCAGTACTTC
- | TRBJ2-4 | - | TRBV12-3/TRBV12-4 | CASSFFSGGPREQYF | TGTGCCAGCAGTTTTTTCTCCGGGGGGCCTCGGGAGCAGTACTTC
- | TRBJ1-5 | - | TRBV20-1 | CSAGGRGHQPQHF | TGTAGTGCCGGAGGCCGGGGACATCAGCCCCAGCATTTT
- | TRBJ1-6 | - | TRBV27 | CASGENSPLHF | TGTGCCAGCGGCGAGAATTCACCCCTCCACTTT
- | TRBJ2-5 | - | TRBV4-2 | CASSQDRANNEQYF | TGTGCCAGCAGCCAAGATCGGGCTAACAATGAGCAGTACTTC